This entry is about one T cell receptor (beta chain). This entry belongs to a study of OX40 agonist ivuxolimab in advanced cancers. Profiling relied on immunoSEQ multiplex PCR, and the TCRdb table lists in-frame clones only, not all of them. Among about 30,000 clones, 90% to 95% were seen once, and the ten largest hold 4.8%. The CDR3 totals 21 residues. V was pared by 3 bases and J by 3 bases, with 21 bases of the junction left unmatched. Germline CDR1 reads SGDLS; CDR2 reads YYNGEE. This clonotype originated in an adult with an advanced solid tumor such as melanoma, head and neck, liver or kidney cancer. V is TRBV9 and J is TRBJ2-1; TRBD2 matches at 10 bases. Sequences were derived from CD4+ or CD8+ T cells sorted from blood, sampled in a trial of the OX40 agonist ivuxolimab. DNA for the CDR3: TGTGCCAGCAGCGGGAGCCCAAAGCCCGGATATACTAGCGGGATCTACAATGAGCAGTTCTTC. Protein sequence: CASSGSPKPGYTSGIYNEQFF. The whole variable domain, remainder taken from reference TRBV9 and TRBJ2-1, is DSGVTQTPKHLITATGQRVTLRCSPRSGDLSVYWYQQSLDQGLQFLIQYYNGEERAKGNILERFSAQQFPDLHSELNLSSLELGDSALYFCASSGSPKPGYTSGIYNEQFFGPGTRLTVL.